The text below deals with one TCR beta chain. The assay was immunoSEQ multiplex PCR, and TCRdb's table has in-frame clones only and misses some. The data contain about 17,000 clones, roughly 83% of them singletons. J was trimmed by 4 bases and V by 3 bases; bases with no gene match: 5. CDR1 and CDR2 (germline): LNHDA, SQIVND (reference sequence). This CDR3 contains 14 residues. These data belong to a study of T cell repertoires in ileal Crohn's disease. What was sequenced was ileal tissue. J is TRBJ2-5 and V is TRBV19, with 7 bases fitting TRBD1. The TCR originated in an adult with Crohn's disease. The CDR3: CASSIRAGGETQYF. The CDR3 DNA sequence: TGTGCCAGTAGTATCCGCGCAGGGGGAGAGACCCAGTACTTC.